This entry lists 30 T cell receptor beta chains sequenced from one sample in a study of T cell responses to AZD1222 COVID-19 vaccine. The repertoire was sequenced with immunoSEQ multiplex PCR; TCRdb's copy has only in-frame clones and lacks some. The data show around 210,000 clones, with 94% seen just once and over 1.5% held by the top ten. The sequencing here drew on peripheral blood, taken 28 days after the second dose of the MenACWY control vaccine. The receptors originated from an adult who received the MenACWY meningococcal vaccine as a control.

This chain links TRBV7-9 with TRBJ2-3; D may correspond to TRBD1 or TRBD2 (5 bases each). Germline lookup yields CDR1 SEHNR and CDR2 FQNEAQ (reference sequence). This CDR3 comprises 15 residues. The germline V and J ends were trimmed by 1 base and 2 bases, with 10 bases remaining between them. The CDR3 bases are TGTGCCAGCAGCTTAGTAGGGACGGTCACAGATACGCAGTATTTT. It is translated as CASSLVGTVTDTQYF.

This chain links TRBV13 with TRBJ2-1; 7 bases align to TRBD1. CDR1 is PRHDT, CDR2 FYEKMQ, per germline (reference sequence). There are 17 residues in the CDR3. The V gene end was trimmed by 4 bases and the J gene end by 0 bases; junction bases not matched to a gene: 9. The CDR3 DNA is TGTGCCAGCAGCTCGACAGGGTTATTCAGCTCCTACAATGAGCAGTTCTTC. It translates to CASSSTGLFSSYNEQFF. Filled out from reference TRBV13 and TRBJ2-1, the complete variable domain reads AAGVIQSPRHLIKEKRETATLKCYPIPRHDTVYWYQQGPGQDPQFLISFYEKMQSDKGSIPDRFSAQQFSDYHSELNMSSLELGDSALYFCASSSTGLFSSYNEQFFGPGTRLTVL.

This chain connects TRBV6-9 to TRBJ1-1; 11 nucleotides align to TRBD1. Germline assignment: CDR1 MNHGY and CDR2 SVAAGI. The CDR3 runs 15 residues. Unmatched junction bases numbered 2, after V lost 2 bases and J lost 3 bases. The chain's CDR3 is CASSYKGQGDTEAFF. The CDR3 DNA reads TGTGCCAGCAGTTATAAGGGACAGGGGGACACTGAAGCTTTCTTT.

V is TRBV2 and J is TRBJ2-1; a weak D match, TRBD2 (5 bases). CDR1 is SNHLY, CDR2 FYNNEI, per germline. V was pared by 6 bases and J by 0 bases, with 9 bases between. This CDR3 is built from 14 residues. DNA of the CDR3: TGTGCCAGCAGAAAGGACTTCTCCTACAATGAGCAGTTCTTC. It yields the protein CASRKDFSYNEQFF.

The chain uses TRBV29-1 and TRBJ1-1; possible D gene TRBD1, 6 bases. The germline V and J ends were trimmed by 3 bases and 0 bases, with 20 bases remaining between them. The CDR3 sequence is 17 residues long. The germline V gene encodes CDR1 SQVTM and CDR2 ANQGSEA. CDR3 amino acids: CSVEGRTVTLLNTEAFF. DNA of the CDR3: TGCAGCGTTGAGGGCAGGACAGTGACTTTGCTGAACACTGAAGCTTTCTTT.

CDR3 sequence (DNA): TGTGCCAGCAGCCCGTTACAGGGAGTGGAACTCGGCTACACCTTC. Translated, it gives CASSPLQGVELGYTF. This rearrangement joins TRBV27 to TRBJ1-2, with D perhaps TRBD1 (6 bases). CDR3 size: 15 residues. The germline gives CDR1 MNHEY, CDR2 SMNVEV (reference sequence). V lost 6 bases to trimming and J lost 8 bases, with 22 bases between them.

The chain uses TRBV18 and TRBJ1-1; possibly TRBD1 for D (6 bases). Germline values: CDR1 KGHSH, CDR2 LQKENI. This CDR3 has 17 residues. V shed 6 bases and J shed 1 base, with 21 bases lying between them. CDR3 in DNA: TGTGCCAGCTCGCCTTTGGCCTTACAGGGATGGAACACTGAAGCTTTCTTT. Protein: CASSPLALQGWNTEAFF.

The chain carries TRBV5-1 and TRBJ2-5, with D uncertain. Trimming cost V 2 bases and J 1 base, with 6 bases left between them. The CDR3 loop spans 13 amino acids. Germline loops: CDR1 SGHRS, CDR2 YFSETQ. CDR3 region: CASSLGVQETQYF. CDR3 sequence (DNA): TGCGCCAGCAGCTTAGGTGTCCAAGAGACCCAGTACTTC.

The chain joins TRBV2 to TRBJ1-3; D not certain. Germline V CDR1 and CDR2: SNHLY, FYNNEI. This CDR3 has 14 residues. V dropped 4 bases and J dropped 2 bases, with 9 bases sitting between them. CDR3 nucleotide sequence: TGTGCCAGCAGTGCGACGGACGCTGGAAACACCATATATTTT. Amino acids: CASSATDAGNTIYF.

A note on this clone: At one end the junction does not follow the germline gene, possibly because of a read error. J is TRBJ2-5 and V is TRBV27; 14 positions match TRBD2. The CDR3 extends over 17 amino acids. Germline V gene sequence: CDR1 MNHEY, CDR2 SMNVEV (reference sequence). The CDR3 DNA sequence: TGTGTCAGCAGTCCAGGGACTAGCGGGAGTCGGGTTGAGACCCAGTACTTC. This sequence encodes CVSSPGTSGSRVETQYF.

This clone was observed a single time. The CDR3 sequence is CATSDPGGGQGSDGYTF. In DNA form, the CDR3 reads TGTGCCACCAGTGATCCCGGCGGAGGACAGGGGAGTGATGGCTACACCTTC. The chain employs TRBV24-1 and TRBJ1-2, with 9 nucleotides matching TRBD1. This CDR3 region has 17 residues. Germline V gene sequence: CDR1 KGHDR, CDR2 SFDVKD. The trim removed 3 bases at V and 6 bases at J, leaving 13 bases unmatched.

This chain links TRBV11-3 with TRBJ1-4; D ambiguous. The V end was cut by 8 bases, the J end by 6 bases, with 7 bases between. Germline loops: CDR1 SGHNT, CDR2 YENEEA. The CDR3 loop spans 11 amino acids. In DNA, the CDR3 is TGTGCCAGCGGTAGTTATGAAAAACTGTTTTTT. It encodes CASGSYEKLFF.

The chain has TRBV7-2 and TRBJ2-7; D remains unclear. V lost 1 base and J 3 bases, leaving 13 bases between the germline ends. The CDR3 covers 15 residues. CDR1 and CDR2 from the germline V gene are SGHTA and FQGNSA. Written as DNA, the CDR3 is TGTGCCAGCAGCTTAGGCGGTCCCAGCCTCTACGAGCAGTACTTC. Its protein is CASSLGGPSLYEQYF.

The V gene is TRBV7-2, the J gene TRBJ2-7; TRBD1 might be the D (6 bases). This CDR3 has 13 residues. V lost 5 bases to trimming and J lost 6 bases, with 14 bases between them. Germline values: CDR1 SGHTA, CDR2 FQGNSA. Here the CDR3 reads CASSPRQGSEQYF. CDR3 bases: TGTGCCAGCAGCCCACGGCAGGGGTCCGAGCAGTACTTC. The complete variable domain, with remaining parts taken from reference TRBV7-2 and TRBJ2-7, reads GAGVSQSPSNKVTEKGKDVELRCDPISGHTALYWYRQSLGQGLEFLIYFQGNSAPDKSGLPSDRFSAERTGGSVSTLTIQRTQQEDSAVYLCASSPRQGSEQYFGPGTRLTVT.

This chain connects TRBV28 to TRBJ1-6, with TRBD1 matching over 9 bases. J was trimmed by 8 bases and V by 4 bases; bases with no gene match: 9. Germline assignment: CDR1 MDHEN and CDR2 SYDVKM. This CDR3 is 16 amino acids long. CDR3 loop: CASSSTGTGFDSPLHF. CDR3 bases: TGTGCCAGCAGTTCGACCGGGACAGGGTTTGATTCACCCCTCCACTTT.

This clone was counted a single time. The chain links TRBV30 to TRBJ1-1; D is unclear. The CDR3 consists of 13 residues. Trimming took 5 bases from V and 11 from J, leaving 21 bases between them. Germline CDR1 and CDR2: GTSNPN and SVGIG (reference sequence). This CDR3 reads CAWGSGSQLLAFF. In DNA form, the CDR3 reads TGTGCCTGGGGATCCGGGAGTCAACTATTGGCTTTCTTT.

The gene calls are TRBV2 and TRBJ1-4, with 10 positions matching TRBD1. Germline values: CDR1 SNHLY, CDR2 FYNNEI. The CDR3 is 14 amino acids. Trimming took 2 bases from V and 7 from J; bases not matched to a gene: 1. In DNA form, the CDR3 reads TGTGCCAGCAGTGAAAGGACAGGGGGTGAAAAACTGTTTTTT. It translates to CASSERTGGEKLFF.

The genes are TRBV19 and TRBJ1-1; 8 bases line up with TRBD1. There are 13 residues in the CDR3. V lost 4 bases and J lost 4; bases outside the gene matches: 2. Looked up from germline, CDR1 is LNHDA and CDR2 is SQIVND (reference sequence). CDR3 residues: CASSTTGVTEAFF. CDR3 DNA: TGTGCCAGTAGTACGACAGGGGTCACTGAAGCTTTCTTT.

The rearrangement uses TRBV15 and TRBJ1-4, with TRBD1 identical over 8 bases. Germline-derived CDR1 and CDR2 are LNHNV and YYDKDF (reference sequence). The CDR3 is made up of 16 amino acids. The ends lost 0 bases at V and 7 bases at J; junction bases unmatched: 7. This CDR3 reads CATSRDRAGGGEKLFF. The CDR3 DNA is TGTGCCACCAGCAGAGATCGGGCAGGGGGCGGTGAAAAACTGTTTTTT. The entire variable domain, with the rest obtained from reference TRBV15 and TRBJ1-4, is as follows: DAMVIQNPRYQVTQFGKPVTLSCSQTLNHNVMYWYQQKSSQAPKLLFHYYDKDFNNEADTPDNFQSRRPNTSFCFLDIRSPGLGDTAMYLCATSRDRAGGGEKLFFGSGTQLSVL.

The gene calls are TRBV6-2 or TRBV6-3 and TRBJ1-2; tentatively, D is TRBD1 (6 bases). This CDR3 has 15 amino acids. V was trimmed by 5 bases and J by 4 bases, leaving 17 bases between them. CDR1 and CDR2 from the germline V gene are MNHEY and SVGEGT. CDR3 DNA: TGTGCCAGCAGTCAACTAGCGACAGGTTTCTATGGCTACACCTTC. It translates to CASSQLATGFYGYTF.

The V gene is TRBV7-3, the J gene TRBJ2-7; perhaps TRBD1 as D (6 bases). CDR1 is SGHTA and CDR2 is FQGTGA in the germline V gene. V was trimmed by 1 base and J by 6 bases, leaving 10 bases between them. The CDR3 is 13 amino acids. CDR3 residues: CASSLMQGLEQYF. In DNA, the CDR3 is TGTGCCAGCAGCTTAATGCAGGGGCTCGAGCAGTACTTC.

The V gene is TRBV11-2, the J gene TRBJ1-3, with D possibly being TRBD1 (5 bases). Trimming shortened V by 6 bases and J by 4 bases, and 13 bases separated the two germline ends. The germline CDR1 and CDR2 sequences are SGHAT and FQNNGV. CDR3 length: 14 residues. The CDR3 DNA is TGTGCCAGCAGACAGAGGGGTGCGGGAAACACCATATATTTT. Protein sequence: CASRQRGAGNTIYF.

V usage is TRBV18 and J usage is TRBJ1-6; D unresolved. Trimming removed 0 bases at V and 8 bases at J, with 5 bases between. Germline CDR1 reads KGHSH; CDR2 reads LQKENI. This CDR3 region has 13 residues. CDR3 sequence: CASSPPFDSPLHF. CDR3 in DNA: TGTGCCAGCTCACCACCGTTTGATTCACCCCTCCACTTT.

The gene calls are TRBV5-1 and TRBJ1-1; D ambiguous. CDR3 length: 14 residues. Trimming pared 1 base from V and 1 base from J, leaving 8 bases between. Germline assignment: CDR1 SGHRS and CDR2 YFSETQ. CDR3 loop: CASSLNTGNTEAFF. In DNA, the CDR3 is TGCGCCAGCAGCTTGAACACCGGGAACACTGAAGCTTTCTTT.

This clone has more than one count but fewer than ten. J is TRBJ1-2 and V is TRBV4-1, with 9 positions matching TRBD1. Trimming cost V 0 bases and J 4 bases; bases outside gene matches: 6. This CDR3 comprises 16 residues. Looked up from germline, CDR1 is MGHRA and CDR2 is YSYEKL. The CDR3 nucleotides are TGCGCCAGCAGCCAAGAAGGACAGGGGACTAGCTATGGCTACACCTTC. Its translation: CASSQEGQGTSYGYTF.

V and J are TRBV27 and TRBJ1-5, with D perhaps matching TRBD1 (6 bases). Deletions cut 5 bases from V and 1 base from J, with 15 bases between. CDR3 length equals 16 residues. The V gene's germline CDR1 is MNHEY and CDR2 SMNVEV (reference sequence). In DNA, the CDR3 is TGTGCCAGCAGTCCTGCAGGGGATTACAGCAATCAGCCCCAGCATTTT. It translates to CASSPAGDYSNQPQHF.

The chain employs TRBV4-2 and TRBJ1-3; D is ambiguous. Germline V gene sequence: CDR1 LGHNA, CDR2 YNFKEQ. V was pared by 5 bases and J by 0 bases, with 5 bases between. The CDR3 totals 13 residues. The CDR3 coding sequence is TGTGCCAGCAGCTCTGACTCTGGAAACACCATATATTTT. This codes for CASSSDSGNTIYF.

The chain has TRBV18 and TRBJ2-7, with TRBD2 identical over 7 bases. J was trimmed by 0 bases and V by 2 bases; bases with no gene match: 16. The CDR3 is 19 amino acids. CDR1 and CDR2 (germline): KGHSH, LQKENI. The CDR3, as DNA: TGTGCCAGCTCACCATTCCCACCAGAACTAGCGAGGGACTCCTACGAGCAGTACTTC. Translation gives CASSPFPPELARDSYEQYF.

The chain combines TRBV27 with TRBJ2-1, with 8 bases aligning to TRBD1. Per the germline V gene, CDR1 is MNHEY and CDR2 is SMNVEV (reference sequence). This CDR3 has 14 amino acids. V shed 2 bases and J 4 bases; nucleotides not matched to a gene: 1. This chain's CDR3 is CASSLQGAYNEQFF. CDR3 nucleotides: TGTGCCAGCAGTTTACAGGGGGCGTACAATGAGCAGTTCTTC.

This clone was observed once. The V call is TRBV25-1, the J call TRBJ1-1; D is undetermined. V lost 3 bases and J 0 bases, leaving 5 bases between the germline ends. This CDR3 is 13 amino acids long. In germline, CDR1 is MGHDK, CDR2 SYGVNS. CDR3 sequence: CASSDEVNTEAFF. In DNA, the CDR3 is TGTGCCAGCAGTGATGAGGTGAACACTGAAGCTTTCTTT.